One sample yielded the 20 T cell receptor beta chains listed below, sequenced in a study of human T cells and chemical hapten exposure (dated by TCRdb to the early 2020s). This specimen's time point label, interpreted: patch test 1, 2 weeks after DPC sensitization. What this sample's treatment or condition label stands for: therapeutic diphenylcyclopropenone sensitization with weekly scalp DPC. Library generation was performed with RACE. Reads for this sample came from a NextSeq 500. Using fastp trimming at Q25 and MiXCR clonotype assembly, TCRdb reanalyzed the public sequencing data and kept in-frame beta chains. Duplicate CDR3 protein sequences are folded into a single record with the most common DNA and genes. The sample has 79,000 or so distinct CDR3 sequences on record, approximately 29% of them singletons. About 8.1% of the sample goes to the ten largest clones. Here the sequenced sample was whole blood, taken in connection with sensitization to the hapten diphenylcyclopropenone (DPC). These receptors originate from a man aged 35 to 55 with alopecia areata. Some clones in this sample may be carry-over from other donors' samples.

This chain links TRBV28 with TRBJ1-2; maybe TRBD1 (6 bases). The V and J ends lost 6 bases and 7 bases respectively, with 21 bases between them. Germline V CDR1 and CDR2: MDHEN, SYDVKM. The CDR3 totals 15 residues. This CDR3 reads CASRAAGGARAGYTF. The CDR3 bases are TGTGCCAGCAGAGCCGCGGGGGGGGCTAGGGCTGGCTACACCTTC.

The CDR3 region is CASSKTSGPYEQYF. CDR3 coding DNA: TGTGCCAGCAGTAAGACTAGCGGGCCCTACGAGCAGTACTTC. The genes are TRBV7-2 and TRBJ2-7, with 10 bases fitting TRBD2. Germline CDR1 SGHTA, CDR2 FQGNSA. Trimming removed 6 bases from V and 2 bases from J; junction bases left unmatched: 4. This CDR3 is 14 amino acids long.

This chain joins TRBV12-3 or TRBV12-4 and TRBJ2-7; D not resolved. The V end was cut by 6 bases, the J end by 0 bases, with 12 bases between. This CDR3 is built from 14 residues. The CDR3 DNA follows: TGTGCCAGCAGCCCCCGGGTACACTCCTACGAGCAGTACTTC. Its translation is CASSPRVHSYEQYF.

The CDR3 coding sequence is TGTGCCAGCAGGGAAGGGACAGAAGATACGCAGTATTTT. Protein product: CASREGTEDTQYF. The chain couples TRBV28 to TRBJ2-3, with 7 nucleotides matching TRBD1. J lost 5 bases, V lost 6 bases, and 5 bases had no gene match. Germline CDR1 reads MDHEN; CDR2 reads SYDVKM. This CDR3 region has 13 residues.

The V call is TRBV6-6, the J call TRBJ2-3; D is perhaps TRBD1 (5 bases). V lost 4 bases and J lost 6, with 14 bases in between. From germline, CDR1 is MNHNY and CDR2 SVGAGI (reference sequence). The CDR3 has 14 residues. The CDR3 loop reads CASSLVLAGDTQYF. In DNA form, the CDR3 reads TGTGCCAGCAGTTTAGTGTTAGCAGGGGATACGCAGTATTTT.

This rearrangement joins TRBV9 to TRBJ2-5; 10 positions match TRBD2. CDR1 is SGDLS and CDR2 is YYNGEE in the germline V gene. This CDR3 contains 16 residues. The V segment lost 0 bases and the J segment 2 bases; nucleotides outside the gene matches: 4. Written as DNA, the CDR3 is TGTGCCAGCAGCGTAGTAGGTAGCGGGAGGCAAGAGACCCAGTACTTC. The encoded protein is CASSVVGSGRQETQYF.

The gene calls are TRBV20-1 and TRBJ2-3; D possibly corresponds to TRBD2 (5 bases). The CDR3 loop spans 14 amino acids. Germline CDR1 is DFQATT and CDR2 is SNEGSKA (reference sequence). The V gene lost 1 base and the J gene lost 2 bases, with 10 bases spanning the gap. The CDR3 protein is CSARVEVVTDTQYF. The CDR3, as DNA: TGCAGTGCTAGAGTGGAGGTGGTCACAGATACGCAGTATTTT.

In DNA, the CDR3 is TGTGCCAGCAGTTACTTGGGCGAGCAGTACTTC. As protein: CASSYLGEQYF. The V call is TRBV6-2 or TRBV6-3, the J call TRBJ2-7, with no clear D. Germline assignment: CDR1 MNHEY and CDR2 SVGEGT. Deletions cut 1 base from V and 6 bases from J, with 4 bases between. This CDR3 is built from 11 residues.

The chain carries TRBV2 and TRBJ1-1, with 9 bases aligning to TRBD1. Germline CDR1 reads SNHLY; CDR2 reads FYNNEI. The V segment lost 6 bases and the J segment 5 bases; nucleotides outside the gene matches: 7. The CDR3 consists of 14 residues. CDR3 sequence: CASRAGQGWTEAFF. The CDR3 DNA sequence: TGTGCCAGCAGGGCGGGACAGGGTTGGACTGAAGCTTTCTTT.

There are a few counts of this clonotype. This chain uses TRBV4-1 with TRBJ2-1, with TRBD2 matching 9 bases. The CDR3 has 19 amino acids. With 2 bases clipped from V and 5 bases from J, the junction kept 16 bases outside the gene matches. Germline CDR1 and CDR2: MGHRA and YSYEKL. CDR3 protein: CASSQYASGIGRVNNEQFF. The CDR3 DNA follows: TGCGCCAGCAGCCAATACGCTAGCGGGATCGGAAGGGTTAACAATGAGCAGTTCTTC.

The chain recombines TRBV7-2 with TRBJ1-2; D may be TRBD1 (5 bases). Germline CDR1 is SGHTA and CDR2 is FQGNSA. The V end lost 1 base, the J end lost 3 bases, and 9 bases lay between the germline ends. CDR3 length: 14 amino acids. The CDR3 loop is CASSLGQTDYGYTF. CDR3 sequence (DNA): TGTGCCAGCAGCTTAGGACAGACTGACTATGGCTACACCTTC.

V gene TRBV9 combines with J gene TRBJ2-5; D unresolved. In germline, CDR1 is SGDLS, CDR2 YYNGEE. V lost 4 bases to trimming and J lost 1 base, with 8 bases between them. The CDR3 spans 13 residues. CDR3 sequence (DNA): TGTGCCAGCAGCCTCCGAGGCCAAGAGACCCAGTACTTC. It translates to CASSLRGQETQYF.

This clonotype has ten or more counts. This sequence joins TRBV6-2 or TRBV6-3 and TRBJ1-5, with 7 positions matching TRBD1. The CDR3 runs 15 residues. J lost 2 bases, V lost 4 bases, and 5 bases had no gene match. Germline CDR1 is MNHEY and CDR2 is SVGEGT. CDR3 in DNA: TGTGCCAGCAGTTTGACAGGGATGGGCAATCAGCCCCAGCATTTT. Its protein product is CASSLTGMGNQPQHF.

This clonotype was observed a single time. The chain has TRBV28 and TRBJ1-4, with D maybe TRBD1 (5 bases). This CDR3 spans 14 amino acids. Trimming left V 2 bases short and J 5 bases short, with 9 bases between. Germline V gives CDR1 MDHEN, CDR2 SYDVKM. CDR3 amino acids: CASSLGGQNEKLFF. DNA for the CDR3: TGTGCCAGCAGTTTAGGGGGTCAGAATGAAAAACTGTTTTTT.

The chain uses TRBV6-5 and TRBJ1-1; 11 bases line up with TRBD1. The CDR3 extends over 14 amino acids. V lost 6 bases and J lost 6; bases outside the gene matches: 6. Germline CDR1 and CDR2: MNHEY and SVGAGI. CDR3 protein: CASSTGQGVSEAFF. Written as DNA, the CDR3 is TGTGCCAGCAGCACGGGACAGGGGGTCTCTGAAGCTTTCTTT.

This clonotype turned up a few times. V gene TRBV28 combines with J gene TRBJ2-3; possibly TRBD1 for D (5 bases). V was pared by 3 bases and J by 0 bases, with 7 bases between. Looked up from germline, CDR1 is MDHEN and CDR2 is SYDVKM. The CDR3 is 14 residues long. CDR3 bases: TGTGCCAGCAGTTTGAGACAGAGCACAGATACGCAGTATTTT. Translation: CASSLRQSTDTQYF.

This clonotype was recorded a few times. CDR3 DNA: TGCGCAACATCCACTGGGAGAAGCACAGATACGCAGTATTTT. It translates to CATSTGRSTDTQYF. The V gene is TRBV5-1, the J gene TRBJ2-3; possibly TRBD2 for D (5 bases). The CDR3 sequence is 14 residues long. Germline CDR1 is SGHRS and CDR2 is YFSETQ.

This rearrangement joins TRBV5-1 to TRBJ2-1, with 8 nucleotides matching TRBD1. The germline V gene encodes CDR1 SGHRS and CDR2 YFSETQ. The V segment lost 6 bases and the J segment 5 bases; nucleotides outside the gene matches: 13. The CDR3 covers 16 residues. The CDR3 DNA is TGCGCCAGCACCGAAATCAACAGGGGGGCCAACAATGAGCAGTTCTTC. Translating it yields CASTEINRGANNEQFF.

The CDR3 here is CASSPPIVRRSYNEQFF. The CDR3, as DNA: TGTGCCAGCTCACCACCGATAGTGAGGAGATCCTACAATGAGCAGTTCTTC. J is TRBJ2-1 and V is TRBV18; D is unresolved. Trimming took off 0 bases at V and 1 base at J, with 13 bases between the two ends. Germline values: CDR1 KGHSH, CDR2 LQKENI. The length of the CDR3 is 17 residues.

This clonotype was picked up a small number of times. In DNA form, the CDR3 reads TGTGCCAGCAGATTTACCGGGACAAGAACATATGGCTACACCTTC. Amino acids: CASRFTGTRTYGYTF. This sequence joins TRBV6-1 and TRBJ1-2; tentatively, D is TRBD1 (6 bases). Germline CDR1 and CDR2: MNHNS and SASEGT. There are 15 residues in the CDR3. Trimming removed 6 bases at V and 5 bases at J, with 19 bases between.